These 3 T cell receptor beta chains were all obtained from the same sample, sequenced in a study of cytomegalovirus exposure and HLA in healthy donors. 13 Jbeta primers and 60 Vbeta primers were used for the PCR. The protocol was immunoSEQ multiplex PCR, while the TCRdb copy is restricted to in-frame clones and leaves out a portion. The sample carries roughly 150,000 clones, 65% to 80% recorded once. The sequencing input was PBMCs. Receptors originate from a woman between 35 and 50 years old in good health and CMV-seropositive.

V gene TRBV30 combines with J gene TRBJ1-1; 9 nucleotides line up with TRBD1. CDR1 is GTSNPN and CDR2 is SVGIG in the germline V gene (reference sequence). The trim removed 2 bases at V and 8 bases at J, leaving 6 bases unmatched. The CDR3 is 13 amino acids. The CDR3 here is CAWSPRGQGEAFF. DNA of the CDR3: TGTGCCTGGAGTCCAAGGGGACAGGGAGAAGCTTTCTTT. Full variable domain (outside the CDR3, taken from reference TRBV30 and TRBJ1-1): SQTIHQWPATLVQPVGSPLSLECTVEGTSNPNLYWYRQAAGRGLQLLFYSVGIGQISSEVPQNLSASRPQDRQFILSSKKLLLSDSGFYLCAWSPRGQGEAFFGQGTRLTVV.

This sequence joins TRBV6-1 and TRBJ1-5; possible D gene TRBD1, 6 bases. Germline CDR1 MNHNS, CDR2 SASEGT. There are 15 residues in the CDR3. V lost 4 bases, J lost 1 base, and 11 bases lay in between. DNA for the CDR3: TGTGCCAGCAGTGTACAGGGACAAAGCAATCAGCCCCAGCATTTT. This codes for CASSVQGQSNQPQHF.

The chain recombines TRBV11-2 with TRBJ2-7, with D perhaps TRBD1 (5 bases). CDR1 is SGHAT, CDR2 FQNNGV, per germline. The CDR3 has 12 amino acids. The germline V and J ends were trimmed by 5 bases and 6 bases, with 11 bases remaining between them. The CDR3: CASSLLTGEQYF. The DNA of the CDR3 is TGTGCCAGCAGCCTACTTACAGGCGAGCAGTACTTC.